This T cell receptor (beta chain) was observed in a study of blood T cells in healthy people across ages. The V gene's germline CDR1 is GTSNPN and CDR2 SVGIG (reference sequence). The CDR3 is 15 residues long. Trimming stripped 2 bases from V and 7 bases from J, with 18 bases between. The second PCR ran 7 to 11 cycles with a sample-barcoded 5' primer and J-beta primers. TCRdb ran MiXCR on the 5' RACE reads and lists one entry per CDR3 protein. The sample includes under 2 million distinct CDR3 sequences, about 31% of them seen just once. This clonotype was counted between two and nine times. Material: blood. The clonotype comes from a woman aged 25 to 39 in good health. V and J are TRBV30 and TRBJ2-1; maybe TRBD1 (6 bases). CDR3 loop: CAWSQGSNSLNEQFF. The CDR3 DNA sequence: TGTGCCTGGAGTCAGGGGTCTAATTCGTTGAATGAGCAGTTCTTC.